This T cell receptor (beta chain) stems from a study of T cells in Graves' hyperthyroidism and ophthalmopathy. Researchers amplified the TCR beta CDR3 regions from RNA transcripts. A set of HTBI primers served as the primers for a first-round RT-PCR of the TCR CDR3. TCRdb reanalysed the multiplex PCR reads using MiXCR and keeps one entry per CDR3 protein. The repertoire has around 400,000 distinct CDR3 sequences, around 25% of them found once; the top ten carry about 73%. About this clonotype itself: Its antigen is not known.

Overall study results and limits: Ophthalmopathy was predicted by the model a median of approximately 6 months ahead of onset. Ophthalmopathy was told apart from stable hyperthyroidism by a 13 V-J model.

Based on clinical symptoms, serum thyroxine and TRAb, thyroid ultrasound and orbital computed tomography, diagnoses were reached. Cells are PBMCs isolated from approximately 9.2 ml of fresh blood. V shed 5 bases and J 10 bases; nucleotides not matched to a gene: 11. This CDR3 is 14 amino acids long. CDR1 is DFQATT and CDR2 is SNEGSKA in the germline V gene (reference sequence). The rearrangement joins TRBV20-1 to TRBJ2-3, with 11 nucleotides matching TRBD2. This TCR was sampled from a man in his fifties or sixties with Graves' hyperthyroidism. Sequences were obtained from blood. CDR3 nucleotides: TGCAGTGCTGGGCGAGGTACTAGCGGGAGTGCGCAGTATTTT. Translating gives CSAGRGTSGSAQYF.